The rows below give T cell receptor beta chains drawn from one sample of a study of shared clonotypes between healthy human individuals. Some clones are missing from TCRdb's copy, which holds only in-frame ones; the method was immunoSEQ multiplex PCR. The data hold 2 million to 2.5 million clones, with 93% observed a single time. Material for sequencing was naive CD4+ T cells from PBMCs. The receptors were sampled from a man younger than 35 in good health. Some clones in this sample may be carry-over from other donors' samples. Each CDR3 is given with its conserved first and last residue. Fields, in order: V gene, clone size, D gene, J gene, CDR3 DNA, CDR3 protein. The D gene is left open where the match is weak. A clone size is listed for some rows: how often the clone was seen (once, few, many), or a class if it is expanded.

V gene: TRBV7-9
clone size: -
D gene: TRBD1
J gene: TRBJ2-3
CDR3 DNA: TGTGCCAGCAGCTCTTATCAGGGGGCAGATACGCAGTATTTT
CDR3 protein: CASSSYQGADTQYF

V gene: TRBV7-3
clone size: -
D gene: -
J gene: TRBJ2-5
CDR3 DNA: TGTGCCAGCAGCCCGTGGGGGACCGCAGAGACCCAGTACTTC
CDR3 protein: CASSPWGTAETQYF

V gene: TRBV5-1
clone size: -
D gene: -
J gene: TRBJ2-6
CDR3 DNA: TGCGCCAGCAGCCCCTCGACAGGTATAGGTTCTGGGGCCAACGTCCTGACTTTC
CDR3 protein: CASSPSTGIGSGANVLTF

V gene: TRBV6-5
clone size: once
D gene: -
J gene: TRBJ2-7
CDR3 DNA: TGTGCCTCTGCCAGCGGCTACGAGCAGTACTTC
CDR3 protein: CASASGYEQYF

V gene: TRBV6-4
clone size: few
D gene: -
J gene: TRBJ1-2
CDR3 DNA: TGTGCCAGCCGAGCGGGGCCTATGGTGGGCTACACCTTC
CDR3 protein: CASRAGPMVGYTF

V gene: TRBV27
clone size: -
D gene: TRBD2
J gene: TRBJ2-3
CDR3 DNA: TGTGCCAGCAGTTTAGCGGGAGTCCGAACTGGCACAGATACGCAGTATTTT
CDR3 protein: CASSLAGVRTGTDTQYF

V gene: TRBV7-2
clone size: -
D gene: TRBD2
J gene: TRBJ2-1
CDR3 DNA: TGTGCCAGCAGCCCAACCCTTGCGGGAGGGCCTTTAGATAGGTTCTTC
CDR3 protein: CASSPTLAGGPLDRFF

V gene: TRBV5-1
clone size: -
D gene: TRBD2
J gene: TRBJ2-1
CDR3 DNA: TGCGCCAGCAGCCCCTGGACTAGCGGGAGTTACAATGAGCAGTTCTTC
CDR3 protein: CASSPWTSGSYNEQFF

V gene: TRBV6-6
clone size: -
D gene: -
J gene: TRBJ2-7
CDR3 DNA: TGTGCCAGCAGCCTTAGACAGCCTAATTACGAGCTGTACTTC
CDR3 protein: CASSLRQPNYELYF

V gene: TRBV10-3
clone size: -
D gene: TRBD1
J gene: TRBJ2-7
CDR3 DNA: TGTGCCATCAGGGGGGACAGACGAACTTACTACGAGCAGTACTTC
CDR3 protein: CAIRGDRRTYYEQYF

V gene: TRBV4-2
clone size: -
D gene: -
J gene: TRBJ1-1
CDR3 DNA: TGTGCCGGTTCCCGGACAGCGAACACTGAAGCCTTCTTT
CDR3 protein: CAGSRTANTEAFF

V gene: TRBV27
clone size: few
D gene: TRBD1
J gene: TRBJ1-2
CDR3 DNA: TGTGCCAGCAGTAGGGACAGAAACTATGGCTACACCTTC
CDR3 protein: CASSRDRNYGYTF

V gene: TRBV9
clone size: -
D gene: -
J gene: TRBJ2-1
CDR3 DNA: TGTGCCAGCAGCGTAGTAGAGTCTAGTTTGTTCTTC
CDR3 protein: CASSVVESSLFF

V gene: TRBV4-2
clone size: -
D gene: -
J gene: TRBJ2-5
CDR3 DNA: TGTGCCAGCAGCCAGAAGCGGAGCGGAGGGTCAGAGACCCAGTACTTC
CDR3 protein: CASSQKRSGGSETQYF

V gene: TRBV5-1
clone size: -
D gene: TRBD1
J gene: TRBJ1-1
CDR3 DNA: TGCGCCAGCAGCTTGGACAGGGGGCAAACTGAAGCTTTCTTT
CDR3 protein: CASSLDRGQTEAFF

V gene: TRBV5-6
clone size: -
D gene: TRBD1
J gene: TRBJ2-7
CDR3 DNA: TGTGCCAGCAGCATGGACAGGCTGAGCCCGGAGCAGTACTTC
CDR3 protein: CASSMDRLSPEQYF